This is a list of T cell receptor beta chains from one sample in a study of OX40 agonist ivuxolimab in advanced cancers. The method was immunoSEQ multiplex PCR; TCRdb's version includes in-frame clones alone and lacks a portion of them. The sample records around 50,000 clones, around 86% being singletons. The sequencing here drew on CD4+ or CD8+ T cells sorted from blood, taken in a trial of the OX40 agonist ivuxolimab. The source of these receptors is an adult with an advanced solid tumor such as melanoma, head and neck, liver or kidney cancer. CDR3s include the opening cysteine and the closing phenylalanine or tryptophan. Clone size is not always given. Where it is, it says once, few, many or a class for expanded clones.

size: .; J: TRBJ1-5; V: TRBV30; CDR3: CAWSVGGNQPQHF
size: .; J: TRBJ2-3; V: TRBV5-1; CDR3: CASSLRASGGAKDTQYF
size: .; J: TRBJ1-5; V: TRBV7-9; CDR3: CASSIDRGSNQPQHF
size: .; J: TRBJ2-3; V: TRBV9; CDR3: CASSLGGSDTQYF
size: .; J: TRBJ2-5; V: TRBV5-1; CDR3: CASSLEEGRETQYF
size: .; J: TRBJ2-4; V: TRBV4-1; CDR3: CASSQVGTLAKNIQYF
size: .; J: TRBJ1-5; V: TRBV6-1; CDR3: CASSWALSRNQPQHF
size: .; J: TRBJ1-5; V: TRBV7-2; CDR3: CASSSGQGQPQHF
size: .; J: TRBJ1-1; V: TRBV18; CDR3: CASSPQKDTEAFF
size: .; J: TRBJ1-2; V: TRBV6-6; CDR3: CASSSEGYTF
size: once; J: TRBJ1-1; V: TRBV28; CDR3: CASSPPGQMNTEAFF
size: .; J: TRBJ1-1; V: TRBV21-1; CDR3: CASSKGGDTEAFF
size: .; J: TRBJ1-1; V: TRBV28; CDR3: CASGFRGGRNTEAFF
size: once; J: TRBJ1-5; V: TRBV19; CDR3: CASMGPGSGQPQHF
size: once; J: TRBJ1-1; V: TRBV28; CDR3: CASSSPRGMNTEAFF
size: .; J: TRBJ2-5; V: TRBV19; CDR3: CASSIMGQGWETQYF
size: .; J: TRBJ1-1; V: TRBV30; CDR3: CASSLEQATEAFF
size: .; J: TRBJ1-1; V: TRBV5-6; CDR3: CASSPGGAGAKEAFF
size: .; J: TRBJ2-3; V: TRBV6-6; CDR3: CASSYGQGPTDTQYF
size: once; J: TRBJ1-3; V: TRBV28; CDR3: CAIATPGNTIYF
size: .; J: TRBJ1-2; V: TRBV7-2; CDR3: CASSLEGGLGSGYTF
size: .; J: TRBJ1-1; V: TRBV7-2; CDR3: CASSLVDAINTEAFF
size: .; J: TRBJ1-4; V: TRBV7-9; CDR3: CASSHQKHGLGEKLFF
size: .; J: TRBJ2-1; V: TRBV14; CDR3: CASSQVQRGGYNEQFF
size: .; J: TRBJ1-5; V: TRBV2; CDR3: CASKGQGAYNQPQHF
size: .; J: TRBJ2-1; V: TRBV7-6; CDR3: CASSLGSGSANNEQFF